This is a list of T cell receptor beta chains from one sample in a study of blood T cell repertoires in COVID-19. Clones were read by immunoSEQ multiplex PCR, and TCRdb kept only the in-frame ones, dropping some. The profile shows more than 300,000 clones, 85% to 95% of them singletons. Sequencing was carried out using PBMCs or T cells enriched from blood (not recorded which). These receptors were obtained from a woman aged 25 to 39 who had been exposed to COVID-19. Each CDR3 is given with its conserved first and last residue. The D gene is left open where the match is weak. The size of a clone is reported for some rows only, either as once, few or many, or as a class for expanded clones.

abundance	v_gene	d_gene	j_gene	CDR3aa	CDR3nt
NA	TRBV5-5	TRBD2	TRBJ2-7	CATNPWGGGEQYF	TGTGCCACCAACCCTTGGGGGGGAGGCGAGCAGTACTTC
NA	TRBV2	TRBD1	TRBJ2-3	CASSTGTGGTDTQYF	TGTGCCAGCAGCACCGGGACAGGGGGCACAGATACGCAGTATTTT
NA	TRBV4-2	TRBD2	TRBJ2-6	CASSQAAGGLGANVLTF	TGTGCCAGCAGCCAAGCCGCGGGGGGGCTTGGGGCCAACGTCCTGACTTTC
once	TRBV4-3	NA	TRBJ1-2	CASSQGSSPISNYGYTF	TGCGCCAGCAGCCAAGGGTCAAGCCCCATTTCTAACTATGGCTACACCTTC
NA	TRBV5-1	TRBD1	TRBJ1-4	CASSLTSGTGDEKLFF	TGCGCCAGCAGCCTGACTTCCGGGACAGGGGATGAAAAACTGTTTTTT
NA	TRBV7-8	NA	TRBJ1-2	CASSLRSGANYGYTF	TGTGCCAGCAGCTTAAGGAGTGGAGCTAACTATGGCTACACCTTC
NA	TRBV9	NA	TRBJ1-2	CASSARTAGGYTF	TGTGCCAGCAGCGCCAGGACAGCCGGCGGCTACACCTTC
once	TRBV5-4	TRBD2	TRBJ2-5	CASSFLAGGQETQYF	TGTGCCAGCAGCTTCCTAGCGGGGGGGCAAGAGACCCAGTACTTC
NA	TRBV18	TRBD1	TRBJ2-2	CASSRDRSNTGELFF	TGTGCCAGCTCAAGGGACAGGTCGAACACCGGGGAGCTGTTTTTT
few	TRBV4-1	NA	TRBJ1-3	CASSQDLNFRNTIYF	TGCGCCAGCAGCCAAGACCTGAACTTTCGGAACACCATATATTTT
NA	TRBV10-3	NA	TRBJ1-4	CAISGTTNEKLFF	TGTGCCATTTCAGGGACAACTAATGAAAAACTGTTTTTT
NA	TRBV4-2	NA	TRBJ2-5	CASSWNREETQYF	TGTGCCAGCAGCTGGAACAGGGAAGAGACCCAGTACTTC
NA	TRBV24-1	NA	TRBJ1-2	CATSDPGTGYTF	TGTGCCACCAGCGACCCGGGTACCGGCTACACCTTC
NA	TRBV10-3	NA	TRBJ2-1	CAISDLLVPLQFF	TGTGCCATCAGTGATTTACTAGTCCCTTTGCAGTTCTTC